One sample yielded the 18 T cell receptor beta chains listed below, sequenced in a study of molecular identifiers for immune sequencing clone quantification. TCRdb reprocessed the PCR reads via MiXCR and lists one record per CDR3 protein. The profile shows hundreds of thousands of distinct CDR3 sequences, about a fifth of them singletons. Input material: naive CD8+ T cells from blood, with Jurkat cell RNA spiked in. As for subset: FACS-sorted CD8+CD4-CCR7+CD45RA+ naive T cells. Receptor source: a human donor in good health. Some libraries in this study had Jurkat cell RNA spiked in.

This clonotype has a count of ten or more. The J gene is TRBJ2-1, the V gene TRBV13; perhaps TRBD2 as D (6 bases). The CDR3 contains 14 residues. Germline-derived CDR1 and CDR2 are PRHDT and FYEKMQ (reference sequence). Trimming removed 5 bases from V and 3 bases from J, with 11 bases in between. The CDR3 spells CASSPGTFYNEQFF. CDR3 DNA: TGTGCCAGCAGCCCGGGGACTTTCTACAATGAGCAGTTCTTC.

This clonotype was observed at least ten times. The chain joins TRBV3-1 to TRBJ1-2; maybe TRBD1 (5 bases). CDR1 LGHDT and CDR2 YNNKEL come from the germline V gene (reference sequence). Between the trimmed V and J ends, which lost 1 base and 6 bases, there was a span of 12 bases. This CDR3 comprises 14 residues. This chain's CDR3 is CASSQVGGTDGYTF. The CDR3 region has the DNA TGTGCCAGCAGCCAAGTCGGGGGAACGGATGGCTACACCTTC.

This clonotype was counted ten times or more. The gene calls are TRBV3-1 and TRBJ1-1; D may be TRBD1 (5 bases). V shed 0 bases and J shed 5 bases, with 13 bases lying between them. This CDR3 spans 15 amino acids. CDR1 and CDR2 (germline): LGHDT, YNNKEL (reference sequence). The CDR3 nucleotides read TGTGCCAGCAGCCAAGACCGGTGGGGGTATACTGAAGCTTTCTTT. It specifies CASSQDRWGYTEAFF.

Comments on this clonotype: One junction end does not reproduce the germline sequence, and a read error may be involved. V usage is TRBV2 and J usage is TRBJ2-3; the match to TRBD2 covers 10 bases. This CDR3 is 15 amino acids long. CDR1 and CDR2 from the germline V gene are SNHLY and FYNNEI. The CDR3 nucleotides read TGTGCCAACAGTGAACTAGCGGGGAGTCTTGATACGCAGTATTTC. This translates into CANSELAGSLDTQYF.

The V and J genes are TRBV7-9 and TRBJ1-4; D call uncertain. The V and J ends lost 3 bases and 0 bases respectively, with 11 bases between them. The CDR3 is made up of 16 amino acids. Germline V gene lookup returns CDR1 SEHNR and CDR2 FQNEAQ (reference sequence). This CDR3 reads CASSLAPGPTNEKLFF. The CDR3 bases are TGTGCCAGCAGCTTGGCGCCAGGCCCAACTAATGAAAAACTGTTTTTT.

This clonotype was observed many times. The chain uses TRBV19 and TRBJ2-5; TRBD2 might be the D (5 bases). The CDR3 sequence is 15 residues long. Trimming shortened V by 7 bases and J by 4 bases, and 19 bases separated the two germline ends. CDR1 and CDR2 (germline): LNHDA, SQIVND (reference sequence). CDR3 nucleotides: TGTGCCAGTAAAGTCAGCGGAGAGGGTTCAGAGACCCAGTACTTC. Residues: CASKVSGEGSETQYF.

A remark on this clonotype: A single base separates this from a much larger clone, so it may be a read error. The V and J genes are TRBV30 and TRBJ2-7; unclear D gene. Germline V gene lookup returns CDR1 GTSNPN and CDR2 SVGIG (reference sequence). CDR3 size: 11 residues. Trimming removed 7 bases from V and 2 bases from J, with 9 bases in between. CDR3 nucleotide sequence: TGTGCCTCGCACGGAGCCTACGAGCAGTACTTC. It is translated as CASHGAYEQYF.

This clonotype was observed at least ten times. The V gene is TRBV20-1, the J gene TRBJ2-5; possibly TRBD2 for D (5 bases). This CDR3 comprises 15 residues. Trimming pared 3 bases from V and 2 bases from J, leaving 16 bases between. The germline CDR1 and CDR2 sequences are DFQATT and SNEGSKA (reference sequence). The chain's CDR3 is CSASGLESPQETQYF. The CDR3 coding sequence is TGCAGTGCTAGTGGACTCGAATCCCCTCAAGAGACCCAGTACTTC.

As for this clonotype: A read error is possible here, since a much larger clone lies one base away. The chain employs TRBV19 and TRBJ2-7; no reliable D call. The germline V gene has CDR1 LNHDA and CDR2 SQIVND (reference sequence). V was clipped by 0 bases and J by 3 bases, with 12 bases between them. The CDR3 is 15 residues long. The CDR3 bases are TGTGCCAGTAGTATAGATTCGAAGGACCGCTACGAGCAGTACTTC. It encodes CASSIDSKDRYEQYF.

There are many counts of this clonotype. The genes are TRBV6-5 and TRBJ2-7; D is undetermined. The CDR3 spans 15 residues. The V end was cut by 3 bases, the J end by 0 bases, with 12 bases between. Per germline, CDR1 MNHEY and CDR2 SVGAGI. The CDR3 nucleotides read TGTGCCAGCAGTTATAGTACGAGGAGCTCCTACGAGCAGTACTTC. Encoded protein: CASSYSTRSSYEQYF.

This clonotype was picked up many times. The chain's CDR3 is CASRDQGDYGYTF. The CDR3 DNA reads as TGTGCCAGCAGGGATCAGGGTGACTATGGCTACACCTTC. The V gene is TRBV7-6, the J gene TRBJ1-2, with D perhaps TRBD1 (5 bases). The germline CDR1 and CDR2 sequences are SGHVS and FNYEAQ. CDR3 length: 13 amino acids. With 6 bases removed from V and 3 bases from J, the gap between germline ends came to 11 bases.

This clonotype was seen more than once but under ten times. J is TRBJ1-1 and V is TRBV4-1, with D perhaps TRBD1 (5 bases). The V gene's germline CDR1 is MGHRA and CDR2 YSYEKL. CDR3 size: 13 residues. The ends were cut back, 3 bases at V and 6 bases at J, with 11 bases in the middle. Here the CDR3 DNA reads TGCGCCAGCAGCCACGACAGAGGGTCTGAAGCTTTCTTT. Amino acids: CASSHDRGSEAFF.

The sample holds many counts of this clonotype. The V gene is TRBV5-1, the J gene TRBJ2-7; the match to TRBD1 covers 8 bases. The V segment lost 3 bases and the J segment 5 bases; nucleotides outside the gene matches: 7. Germline V gives CDR1 SGHRS, CDR2 YFSETQ. The length of the CDR3 is 14 residues. The DNA for the CDR3 is TGCGCCAGCAGCTCCGGACAGGGTAGTGACGAGCAGTACTTC. Protein product: CASSSGQGSDEQYF.

Ten or more counts support this clonotype. V is TRBV20-1 and J is TRBJ1-1; D possibly corresponds to TRBD1 (6 bases). The V end lost 2 bases, the J end lost 4 bases, and 8 bases lay between the germline ends. The germline CDR1 and CDR2 sequences are DFQATT and SNEGSKA (reference sequence). CDR3 length: 12 amino acids. The CDR3 region is CSARPDSTEAFF. The CDR3 bases are TGCAGTGCTAGACCGGACAGCACTGAAGCTTTCTTT.

This clonotype was picked up a small number of times. The chain combines TRBV12-3 or TRBV12-4 with TRBJ2-5; weak D call: TRBD2 (7 bases). The CDR3 has 15 residues. V shed 2 bases and J shed 5 bases, with 15 bases lying between them. CDR3 sequence reads: CASSLWGGRLETQYF. The CDR3 DNA reads as TGTGCCAGCAGTTTATGGGGGGGGCGCCTGGAGACCCAGTACTTC.

This clonotype was observed many times. This rearrangement joins TRBV7-2 to TRBJ2-7; D is ambiguous. CDR3 length equals 13 residues. Germline-derived CDR1 and CDR2 are SGHTA and FQGNSA. V lost 5 bases and J 3 bases, leaving 11 bases between the germline ends. DNA of the CDR3: TGTGCCAGCAGCCTAGGCCTAGGCTACGAGCAGTACTTC. This encodes CASSLGLGYEQYF.

This clonotype was picked up many times. This chain links TRBV12-3 or TRBV12-4 with TRBJ2-5; tentatively, D is TRBD2 (5 bases). The CDR3 spans 13 residues. Trimming removed 3 bases at V and 2 bases at J, with 7 bases between. Written as DNA, the CDR3 is TGTGCCAGCAGTTTCGGGGATCAAGAGACCCAGTACTTC. This codes for CASSFGDQETQYF.

This clonotype was observed many times. The genes are TRBV20-1 and TRBJ2-2, with TRBD1 matching 9 bases. The CDR3 runs to 14 residues. Germline loops: CDR1 DFQATT, CDR2 SNEGSKA (reference sequence). Trimming cost V 3 bases and J 1 base; bases outside gene matches: 0. CDR3 protein: CSARDRGNTGELFF. CDR3 coding DNA: TGCAGTGCTAGGGACAGGGGGAACACCGGGGAGCTGTTTTTT.